This is a list of T cell receptor beta chains from one sample in a study of blood T cell repertoires in COVID-19. The protocol was immunoSEQ multiplex PCR, while the TCRdb copy is restricted to in-frame clones and leaves out a portion. The sample yields 400,000 to 450,000 clones, about 87% seen once. The specimen sequenced was peripheral blood. These receptors all stem from a young man with COVID-19, enrolled during active disease. CDR3s include the opening cysteine and the closing phenylalanine or tryptophan.

V	J	CDR3
TRBV9	TRBJ2-7	CASSPGGLAEAEQYF
TRBV4-1	TRBJ2-7	CASSRGTSGGSYEQYF
TRBV7-2	TRBJ2-5	CASSLLEATQYF
TRBV3-1/TRBV3-2	TRBJ2-7	CASSSLAGSSYEQYF
TRBV5-4	TRBJ2-1	CASSSGTSGPSSYNEQFF
TRBV3-1/TRBV3-2	TRBJ1-1	CASSQPDRNTEAFF
TRBV4-2	TRBJ1-1	CASSQEQGLNTEAFF
TRBV6-1	TRBJ2-1	CASSEASGGANEQFF
TRBV27	TRBJ2-1	CASSLGAGRTYNEQFF
TRBV7-2	TRBJ1-1	CASSESGVTEAFF
TRBV7-2	TRBJ1-4	CASSLGPQGEKLFF
TRBV7-2	TRBJ2-2	CASSLTGVTRTGELFF
TRBV24-1	TRBJ2-1	CATSKSGQGYNEQFF
TRBV7-6	TRBJ1-1	CASSLRPVQGTEAFF
TRBV6-5	TRBJ1-4	CASSPSGATNEKLFF
TRBV5-1	TRBJ1-1	CASSLEVAGRDTEAFF
TRBV18	TRBJ2-7	CASSTGLAGDEQYF
TRBV7-3	TRBJ2-3	CASSLVGDPADTQYF
TRBV4-1	TRBJ2-7	CASSQTTGSSYEQYF
TRBV2	TRBJ1-2	CASSRTGGNYGYTF
TRBV4-1	TRBJ2-2	CARPRKPNTGELFF
TRBV29-1	TRBJ2-7	CSVEGGGYEQYF
TRBV21-1	TRBJ2-7	CASSKTKWDRGKYEQYF
TRBV11-3	TRBJ2-1	CASSTSGYNEQFF
TRBV20-1	TRBJ2-3	CSASIQRGVYTQYF
TRBV24-1	TRBJ2-6	CATSGNPGTGANVLTF
TRBV5-6	TRBJ1-4	CASSLGRGYEKLFF
TRBV15	TRBJ2-5	CATSRDRVRGNYPAQYF
TRBV7-8	TRBJ2-3	CASSGFPRGGTDTQYF
TRBV3-1/TRBV3-2	TRBJ2-3	CASSQFSDTQYF
TRBV7-3	TRBJ2-1	CASSFPLAGGEEQFF
TRBV27	TRBJ2-7	CASSYGTHSSYEQYF
TRBV7-8	TRBJ2-1	CASSLADFDYNEQFF
TRBV6-5	TRBJ1-2	CASSSGGDGYTF
TRBV4-1	TRBJ1-1	CASSNLNRNTEAFF
TRBV6-5	TRBJ2-1	CASSRDRDYNEQFF
TRBV4-1	TRBJ1-2	CASSQGAIFGSTANYGYTF
TRBV7-8	TRBJ1-5	CASSLARGLYSNQPQHF
TRBV19	TRBJ2-7	CASSRTSGTYEQYF
TRBV19	TRBJ1-1	CASNPTGGLSEAFF
TRBV5-1	TRBJ2-5	CASSLGRTSGGALETQYF
TRBV4-1	TRBJ2-1	CASSQDRGSGRISYNEQFF
TRBV6-5	TRBJ2-3	CASNRLAASTDTQYF
TRBV7-9	TRBJ2-1	CASSPRRETRGNEQFF
TRBV14	TRBJ2-5	CASSRSAGGQETQYF
TRBV10-3	TRBJ2-2	CASRGTGELFF
TRBV5-8	TRBJ2-2	CASSFKDRVAGELFF